This T cell receptor (beta chain) was retrieved from a study of low-dose radiotherapy and immunotherapy resistance in tumors (dated by TCRdb to between 2021 and 2022). For the study in its entirety: In Cohort 1, each fraction delivered 0.5 Gy every 2 weeks, and the prescribed total PTV dose was 6.5 Gy. Cohort 2 received 1 Gy per fraction every two weeks, with a total of 13 Gy over 26 weeks. Nivolumab was administered intravenously as a 240 mg flat dose every two weeks, and ipilimumab was administered intravenously at 1 mg/kg every six weeks. Cyclophosphamide 200 mg/m2 was given intravenously every two weeks, one day before each radiation and immunotherapy administration. Patients took aspirin 300 mg orally once daily for four cycles, starting on cycle 1 day 1. Randomization of trial participants into treatment groups was not performed. Eight patients were included in the translational analysis, namely three from the first dose cohort plus the first five from the second dose cohort.

Superscript III and a set of TRAV- and TRBV-specific primers were used to synthesize first-strand cDNA, so that both TCRalpha and TCRbeta chains were covered. TCRs were amplified with Phusion for about 18 PCR cycles using a constant-region primer together with the adapter attached to the V primers. Amplification of the isolated mRNA was done with the MessageAmp II aRNA Amplification Kit, which involved a roughly 15-hour in vitro transcription at 37 degrees C. The Dynabeads mRNA DIRECT Purification Kit was used to isolate mRNA for TCR sequencing. Indexed Illumina adapters were added in a second approximately 27-cycle Phusion PCR, and the resulting products were purified with AMPure XP beads. In the source study's methods: Custom Perl scripts pooled TCR sequences encoding the same protein, removed out-of-frame sequences and computed each clonotype's abundance. TCR sequences supported by only a single read were excluded from analysis. The metrics used to describe the repertoires included Shannon entropy, Gini index, clonality, richness, and the frequency of TCRs shared between repertoires. The public reads were run again by TCRdb, first through fastp at Q25 and then through MiXCR, and only productive beta chains were kept. Rows are unified per CDR3 protein, each entry keeping the most common DNA and genes. What appears here as the V and J calls and clone size reflects TCRdb's work, not the paper's. For this sample the table gives roughly 19,000 distinct CDR3 sequences, of which about 74% were detected only once. The top ten constitute 10% to 12% of the sample.

Points on this clonotype: Which antigen it targets is not known. One base away there is no much larger clone; base qualities are not given.

Taken from cysteine to phenylalanine, the CDR3 has 14 residues. The retained sequence is limited to the CDR3, 42 bases, with the frame set at the first base. Sequences MNHEY (CDR1) and SVGEGT (CDR2) are obtained from the germline V gene. The junction shows trimming of 7 bases on V and 0 bases on J, plus 7 bases between the germline ends. The donors took part in RACIN, a single-arm, phase I, dose-escalation trial that combined nivolumab, ipilimumab, aspirin, low-dose cyclophosphamide and low-dose radiotherapy. Patients were eligible if they had advanced solid tumors that were TIL-negative. The V gene is TRBV6-2 or TRBV6-3 and the J gene is TRBJ1-6; a tentative D call is TRBD1 (5 bases match). The sequence was collected from a human donor with advanced metastatic prostate, ovarian, gallbladder or colorectal cancer (not recorded which). This table probably holds off-target reads from a library built for another chain. The CDR3 region: CASNGGSYNSPLHF. The nucleotide sequence reads TGTGCCAGCAACGGGGGCTCCTATAATTCACCCCTCCACTTT.